This T cell receptor beta chain came from a study of cytomegalovirus exposure and HLA in healthy donors. This CDR3 spans 15 amino acids. Trimming took off 4 bases at V and 5 bases at J, with 18 bases between the two ends. Germline V gives CDR1 SGDLS, CDR2 YYNGEE. This clone has a single count. The PCR employed 60 Vbeta primers together with 13 Jbeta primers. The table came from immunoSEQ multiplex PCR; TCRdb's copy has only in-frame clones and leaves some out. The sample records 95,000 to 150,000 clones, over 60% being singletons. The material sequenced was PBMCs. The sequence was collected from a man in his 60s in good health and CMV-seropositive. This chain links TRBV9 with TRBJ2-5, with D perhaps TRBD1 (5 bases). Here the CDR3 DNA reads TGTGCCAGCAGCTTGACAGCGACCCGTGCTGAGACCCAGTACTTC. Amino acids: CASSLTATRAETQYF.